This is a list of T cell receptor beta chains from one sample in a study of cytomegalovirus exposure and HLA in healthy donors. Sequenced by immunoSEQ multiplex PCR; TCRdb stores in-frame clones only, minus some. This table has about 180,000 clones, 80% appearing once. Sequencing input: PBMCs. These TCRs come from a man aged 25-45 years in good health and CMV-seropositive. Both conserved end residues are part of each CDR3. D genes are given only for firm matches. A row's size may be missing; if present it is once, few, many or a size class.

size | D | J | V | DNA | CDR3
. | TRBD1 | TRBJ2-1 | TRBV14 | TGTGCCAGCAGCCTGCGGACAGGGGGGTCGATATACAATGAGCAGTTCTTC | CASSLRTGGSIYNEQFF
. | . | TRBJ2-7 | TRBV19 | TGTGCCAGTAGTACGCCGGACAGCAATCCAACCTCGAGCTCCTACGAGCAGTACTTC | CASSTPDSNPTSSSYEQYF
. | . | TRBJ1-1 | TRBV10-1 | TGCGCCAGCACAAGGGGCATGAACACTGAAGCTTTCTTT | CASTRGMNTEAFF
. | TRBD2 | TRBJ2-3 | TRBV18 | TGTGCCAGCTCACCACTAGCGGGGTCGACAGATACGCAGTATTTT | CASSPLAGSTDTQYF
few | . | TRBJ2-5 | TRBV30 | TGTGCCTGGAGTGTAGATAGGGGGGAGACCCAGTACTTC | CAWSVDRGETQYF
. | . | TRBJ2-1 | TRBV20-1 | TGCAGTGCTTCTAGTATTGAGCAGTTCTTC | CSASSIEQFF
. | TRBD2 | TRBJ2-1 | TRBV18 | TGTGCCAGCTCACCAAGGACTAGCGTTGATGAGCAGTTCTTC | CASSPRTSVDEQFF
once | TRBD1 | TRBJ1-1 | TRBV30 | TGTGCCTGGGGGGACAGGGCCGAGCAAGCTTTCTTT | CAWGDRAEQAFF
. | . | TRBJ2-1 | TRBV11-3 | TGTGCCAGCAGCTTGCTGACCGGGATCTCCTACAATGAGCAGTTCTTC | CASSLLTGISYNEQFF
. | . | TRBJ1-1 | TRBV15 | TGTGCCACCAGCAGAGATCAGTTAAGCGGGGGGCCCACTGAAGCTTTCTTT | CATSRDQLSGGPTEAFF
once | TRBD2 | TRBJ2-1 | TRBV5-1 | TGCGCCAGCAGCTTGGGGCTGGGACTAGCGTTGGGCTACAATGAGCAGTTCTTC | CASSLGLGLALGYNEQFF
. | TRBD1 | TRBJ2-7 | TRBV5-1 | TGCGCCAGCAGCTTGGAGGACAGGGCTTTCTACGAGCAGTACTTC | CASSLEDRAFYEQYF
. | . | TRBJ2-7 | TRBV11-3 | TGTGCCAGCAGCTCGACAGGTCTATACGAGCAGTACTTC | CASSSTGLYEQYF
. | TRBD2 | TRBJ2-3 | TRBV27 | TGTGCCAGCAGTATATTAGCGGGGGCGAGCACAGATACGCAGTATTTT | CASSILAGASTDTQYF
. | TRBD2 | TRBJ2-1 | TRBV28 | TGTGCCAGCCGAAATCCGCTAGCGGGAGTGTCTGAGCAGTTCTTC | CASRNPLAGVSEQFF
. | TRBD1 | TRBJ1-2 | TRBV9 | TGTGCCAGCAGCGTCCACCGGGACAGCGCTAACTATGGCTACACCTTC | CASSVHRDSANYGYTF
. | . | TRBJ1-1 | TRBV30 | TGTGCCTGGAGTCTCTCGGGGTCTGAAGCTTTCTTT | CAWSLSGSEAFF
. | TRBD1 | TRBJ1-2 | TRBV6-6 | TGTGCCAGCAGTTACGACAGGGAAGCGGCTAACTATGGCTACACCTTC | CASSYDREAANYGYTF
. | . | TRBJ2-7 | TRBV6-5 | TGTGCCAGCAGTTACGTATCCTACGAGCAGTACTTC | CASSYVSYEQYF
. | TRBD1 | TRBJ1-1 | TRBV7-2 | TGTGCCAGCACCACTCCTGCCGGCGTTCGACAGGGCCCTGAAGCTTTCTTT | CASTTPAGVRQGPEAFF
few | . | TRBJ2-5 | TRBV5-1 | TGCGCCAGCAGCTTGGTGGGGCACCAAGAGACCCAGTACTTC | CASSLVGHQETQYF
. | . | TRBJ1-6 | TRBV18 | TGTGCCAGCTCACCACCAACCCACGGAGGTTCACCCCTCCACTTT | CASSPPTHGGSPLHF
. | TRBD2 | TRBJ2-7 | TRBV5-4 | TGTGCCAGCAGCTTAGGACTAGCGGGAGCTAACGACGAGCAGTACTTC | CASSLGLAGANDEQYF
. | TRBD1 | TRBJ1-5 | TRBV7-2 | TGTGCCAGCACCTTGACAGGGGGCTGGAGCAATCAGCCCCAGCATTTT | CASTLTGGWSNQPQHF
. | TRBD2 | TRBJ2-1 | TRBV9 | TGTGCCAGCAGCGTAGGGGGTAATCGGGAGGCTGAGCAGTTCTTC | CASSVGGNREAEQFF
. | TRBD2 | TRBJ2-1 | TRBV5-1 | TGCGCCAGCAGCTTGAATAGCGGGTCCTTAGGGGAGCAGTTCTTC | CASSLNSGSLGEQFF
. | TRBD2 | TRBJ2-3 | TRBV7-2 | TGTGCCAGCAGCTTCCGAGCGGGAGGATATGATACGCAGTATTTT | CASSFRAGGYDTQYF
. | TRBD1 | TRBJ1-1 | TRBV5-6 | TGTGCCAGCAGCCCAATCGGACAGGGGAGCGCTGAAGCTTTCTTT | CASSPIGQGSAEAFF
. | TRBD1 | TRBJ2-7 | TRBV6-1 | TGTGCCAGCCCCTCGACAGGGGACTCCTACGAGCAGTACTTC | CASPSTGDSYEQYF
. | . | TRBJ2-7 | TRBV9 | TGTGCCAGCAGCGAAGACAGTTACCCCTACGAGCAGTACTTC | CASSEDSYPYEQYF
. | TRBD2 | TRBJ2-1 | TRBV11-2 | TGTGCCAGCAGCGGGACTAGCGGCCGTGAGCAGTTCTTC | CASSGTSGREQFF
few | TRBD2 | TRBJ2-1 | TRBV15 | TGTGCCACCAGCAGAGGAAGCGGGACGTACAATGAGCAGTTCTTC | CATSRGSGTYNEQFF
. | TRBD2 | TRBJ2-5 | TRBV6-1 | TGTGCCAGCAGTGAACTAGCGGGGGGGCAAGAGACCCAGTACTTC | CASSELAGGQETQYF
once | . | TRBJ2-7 | TRBV5-4 | TGTGCCAGCAGCCAAGAAACCGGGAGCTCCTACGAGCAGTACTTC | CASSQETGSSYEQYF
. | . | TRBJ2-7 | TRBV7-6 | TGTGCCAGCAGCTTAGCAGCAGGCGAGCAGTACTTC | CASSLAAGEQYF
. | TRBD2 | TRBJ2-5 | TRBV5-1 | TGCGCCAGCAGCTTGGGGTCTAGCGGGGGGGCACAGAGCCAAGAGACCCAGTACTTC | CASSLGSSGGAQSQETQYF
few | . | TRBJ1-2 | TRBV6-5 | TGTGCCAGCAGTTACTCGGGACATAACTATGGCTACACCTTC | CASSYSGHNYGYTF
. | . | TRBJ2-7 | TRBV2 | TGTGCCAGCAGTGAACTCAGCTACGAGCAGTACTTC | CASSELSYEQYF
few | TRBD1 | TRBJ2-7 | TRBV2 | TGTGCCACCACGACAGGGAGCTCCTACGAGCAGTACTTC | CATTTGSSYEQYF
. | . | TRBJ1-2 | TRBV4-3 | TGCGCCAGCAGCCAAGACCCCCGTGTTATTTTGGCTGGCTACACCTTC | CASSQDPRVILAGYTF
. | . | TRBJ2-1 | TRBV7-8 | TGTGCCAGCAGCTCCTCGGGGGGCGATGAGCAGTTCTTC | CASSSSGGDEQFF
. | TRBD1 | TRBJ2-4 | TRBV4-1 | TGCGCCAGCAGCTATACGGACAGGGCGGGGAGCATTCAGTACTTC | CASSYTDRAGSIQYF
few | TRBD2 | TRBJ2-1 | TRBV5-1 | TGCGCCAGCAGCCCGAGTGCGGGGGGGCGGGTTGAGCAGTTCTTC | CASSPSAGGRVEQFF